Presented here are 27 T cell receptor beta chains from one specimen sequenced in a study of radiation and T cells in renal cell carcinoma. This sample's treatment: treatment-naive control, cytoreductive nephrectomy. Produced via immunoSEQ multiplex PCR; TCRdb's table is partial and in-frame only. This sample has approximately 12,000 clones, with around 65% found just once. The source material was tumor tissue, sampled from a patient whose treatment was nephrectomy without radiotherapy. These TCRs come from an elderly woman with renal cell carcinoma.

In nucleotides, the CDR3 is TGTGCTAGTGCCCAAGGGGGAGTTGTTACGCAGTATTTT. Residues: CASAQGGVVTQYF. This chain links TRBV12-5 with TRBJ2-3; a possible D gene is TRBD1 (6 bases). Looked up from germline, CDR1 is LGHNT and CDR2 is FRNRAP. The CDR3 loop spans 13 amino acids. The V end lost 7 bases, the J end lost 8 bases, and 16 bases lay between the germline ends.

CDR3 residues: CASSSGWGSGNTIYF. CDR3 sequence (DNA): TGTGCCAGCTCCTCCGGCTGGGGCTCTGGAAACACCATATATTTT. The rearrangement uses TRBV18 and TRBJ1-3; D call uncertain. In germline, CDR1 is KGHSH, CDR2 LQKENI. This CDR3 comprises 15 residues. Trimming cost V 6 bases and J 0 bases, with 12 bases left between them.

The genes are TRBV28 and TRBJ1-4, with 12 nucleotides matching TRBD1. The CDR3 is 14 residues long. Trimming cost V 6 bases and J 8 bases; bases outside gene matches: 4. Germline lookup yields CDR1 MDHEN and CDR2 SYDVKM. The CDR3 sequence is CASRTGTGGEKLFF. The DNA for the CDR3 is TGTGCCAGCAGAACCGGGACAGGGGGCGAAAAACTGTTTTTT.

The CDR3 nucleotides read TGTGCCAGCAGCTTGGAGCTGGTGCCCTACAATGAGCAGTTCTTC. Amino acid sequence: CASSLELVPYNEQFF. The chain has TRBV5-5 and TRBJ2-1; D remains unclear. The CDR3 extends over 15 amino acids. Trimming took 0 bases from V and 2 from J, leaving 9 bases between them. Germline lookup yields CDR1 SGHKS and CDR2 YYEKEE (reference sequence).

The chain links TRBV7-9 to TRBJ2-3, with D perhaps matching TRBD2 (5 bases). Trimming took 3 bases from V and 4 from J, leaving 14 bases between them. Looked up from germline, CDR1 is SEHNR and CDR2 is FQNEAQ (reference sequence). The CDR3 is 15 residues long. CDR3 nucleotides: TGTGCCAGCAGCTTCGGGGTGGTAGAGGCAGATACGCAGTATTTT. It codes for CASSFGVVEADTQYF.

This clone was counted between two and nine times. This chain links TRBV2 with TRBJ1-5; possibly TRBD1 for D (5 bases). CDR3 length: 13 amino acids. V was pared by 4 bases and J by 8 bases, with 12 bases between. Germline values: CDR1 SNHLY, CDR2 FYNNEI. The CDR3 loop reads CASSADSLEPQHF. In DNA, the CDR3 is TGTGCCAGCAGTGCAGACAGCCTGGAGCCCCAGCATTTT.

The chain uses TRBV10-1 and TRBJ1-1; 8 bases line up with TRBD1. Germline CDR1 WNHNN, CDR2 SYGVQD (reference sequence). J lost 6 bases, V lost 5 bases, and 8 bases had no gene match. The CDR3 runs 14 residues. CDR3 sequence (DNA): TGCGCCAGCAGTTTCGGGACAGGTGCCGCTGAAGCTTTCTTT. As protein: CASSFGTGAAEAFF.

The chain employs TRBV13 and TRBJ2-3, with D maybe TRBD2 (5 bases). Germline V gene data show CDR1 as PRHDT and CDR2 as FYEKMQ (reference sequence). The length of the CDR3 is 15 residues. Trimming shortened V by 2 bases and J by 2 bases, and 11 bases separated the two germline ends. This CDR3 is CASSLRTSATDTQYF. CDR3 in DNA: TGTGCCAGCAGCTTAAGGACTTCCGCCACAGATACGCAGTATTTT.

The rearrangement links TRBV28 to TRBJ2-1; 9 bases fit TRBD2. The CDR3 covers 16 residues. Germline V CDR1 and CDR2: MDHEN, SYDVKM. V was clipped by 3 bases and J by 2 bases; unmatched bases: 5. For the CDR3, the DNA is TGTGCCAGCAGTTTTCTACGCGGGGGGGCCTACAATGAGCAGTTCTTC. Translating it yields CASSFLRGGAYNEQFF.

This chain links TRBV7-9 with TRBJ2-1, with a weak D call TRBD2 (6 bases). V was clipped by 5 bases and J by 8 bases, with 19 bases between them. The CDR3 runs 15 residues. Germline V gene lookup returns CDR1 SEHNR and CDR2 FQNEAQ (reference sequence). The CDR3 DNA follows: TGTGCCAGCAGCCCGGCGGGACTCTCTTTGGATGAGCAGTTCTTC. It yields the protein CASSPAGLSLDEQFF.

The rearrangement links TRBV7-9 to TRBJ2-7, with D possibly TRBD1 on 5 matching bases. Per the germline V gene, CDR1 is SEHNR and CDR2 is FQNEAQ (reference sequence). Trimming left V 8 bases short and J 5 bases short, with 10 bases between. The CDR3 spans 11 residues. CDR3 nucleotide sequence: TGTGCCAGCGGGTCAGGGCACGAGCAGTACGTC. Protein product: CASGSGHEQYV.

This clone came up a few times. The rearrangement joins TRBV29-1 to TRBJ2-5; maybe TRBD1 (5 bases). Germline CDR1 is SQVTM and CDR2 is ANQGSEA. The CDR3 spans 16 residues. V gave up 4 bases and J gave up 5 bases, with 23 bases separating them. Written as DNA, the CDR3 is TGCAGCGTTGTGGGTTGGGGCTCGAAATTGGGGGAGACCCAGTACTTC. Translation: CSVVGWGSKLGETQYF.

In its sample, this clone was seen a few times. In DNA, the CDR3 is TGTGCCAGCAGTGAAGGACAGGGGGCGTATTCACCCCTCCACTTT. It translates to CASSEGQGAYSPLHF. The V call is TRBV2, the J call TRBJ1-6, with 10 bases fitting TRBD1. This CDR3 contains 15 residues. V was pared by 1 base and J by 8 bases, with 2 bases of the junction left unmatched. Germline lookup yields CDR1 SNHLY and CDR2 FYNNEI.

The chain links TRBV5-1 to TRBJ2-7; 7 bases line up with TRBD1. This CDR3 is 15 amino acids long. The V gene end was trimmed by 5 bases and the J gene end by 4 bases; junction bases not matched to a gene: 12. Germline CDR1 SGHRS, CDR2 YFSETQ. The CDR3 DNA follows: TGCGCCAGCAGGCCTCGCCGACAGGGTATTTACGAGCAGTACTTC. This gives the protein CASRPRRQGIYEQYF.

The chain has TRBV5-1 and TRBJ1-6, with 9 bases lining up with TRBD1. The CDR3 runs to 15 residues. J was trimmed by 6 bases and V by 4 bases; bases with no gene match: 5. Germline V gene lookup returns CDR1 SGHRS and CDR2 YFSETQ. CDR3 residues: CASSPQGAANSPLHF. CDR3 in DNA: TGCGCCAGCAGCCCACAGGGGGCGGCTAATTCACCCCTCCACTTT. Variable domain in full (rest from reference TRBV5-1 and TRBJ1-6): KAGVTQTPRYLIKTRGQQVTLSCSPISGHRSVSWYQQTPGQGLQFLFEYFSETQRNKGNFPGRFSGRQFSNSRSEMNVSTLELGDSALYLCASSPQGAANSPLHFGNGTRLTVT.

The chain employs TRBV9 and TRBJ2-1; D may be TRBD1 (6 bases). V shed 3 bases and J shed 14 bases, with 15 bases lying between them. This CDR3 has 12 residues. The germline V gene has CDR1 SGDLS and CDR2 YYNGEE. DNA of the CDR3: TGTGCCAGCAGCGAGGTGAGGGGGACGGAGTTCTTC. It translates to CASSEVRGTEFF.

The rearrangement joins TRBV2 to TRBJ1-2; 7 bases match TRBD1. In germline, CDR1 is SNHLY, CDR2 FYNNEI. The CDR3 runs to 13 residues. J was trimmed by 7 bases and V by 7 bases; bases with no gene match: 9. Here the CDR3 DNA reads TGTGCCAGCAAGGGTAGACAGGGAAGTGGCTACACCTTC. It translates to CASKGRQGSGYTF.

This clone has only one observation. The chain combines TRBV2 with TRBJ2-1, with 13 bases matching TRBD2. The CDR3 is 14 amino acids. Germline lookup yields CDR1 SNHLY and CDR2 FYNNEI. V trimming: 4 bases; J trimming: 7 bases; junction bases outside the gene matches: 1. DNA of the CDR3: TGTGCCAGCAGTGCGACTAGCGGGGGGAATGAGCAGTTCTTC. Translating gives CASSATSGGNEQFF.

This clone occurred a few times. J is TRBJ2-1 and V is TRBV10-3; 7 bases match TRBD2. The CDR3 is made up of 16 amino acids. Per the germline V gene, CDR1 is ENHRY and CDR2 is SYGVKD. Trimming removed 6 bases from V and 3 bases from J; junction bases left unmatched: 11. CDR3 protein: CAISISGGLLYNEQFF. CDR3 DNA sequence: TGTGCCATCAGCATCTCGGGGGGTCTTCTCTACAATGAGCAGTTCTTC.

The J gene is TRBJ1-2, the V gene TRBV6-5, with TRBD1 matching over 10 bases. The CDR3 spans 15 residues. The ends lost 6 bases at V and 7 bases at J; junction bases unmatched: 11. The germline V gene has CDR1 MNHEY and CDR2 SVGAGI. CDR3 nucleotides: TGTGCCAGCAGGGGGGGGACAGGGGCAGAAGGTGGCTACACCTTC. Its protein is CASRGGTGAEGGYTF.

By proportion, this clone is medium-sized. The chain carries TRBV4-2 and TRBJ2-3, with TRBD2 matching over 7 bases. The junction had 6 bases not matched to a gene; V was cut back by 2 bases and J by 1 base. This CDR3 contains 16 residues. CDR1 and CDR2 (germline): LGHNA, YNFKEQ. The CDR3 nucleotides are TGTGCCAGCAGCCAACTCCAGGGAGGGGGCACAGATACGCAGTATTTT. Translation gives CASSQLQGGGTDTQYF.

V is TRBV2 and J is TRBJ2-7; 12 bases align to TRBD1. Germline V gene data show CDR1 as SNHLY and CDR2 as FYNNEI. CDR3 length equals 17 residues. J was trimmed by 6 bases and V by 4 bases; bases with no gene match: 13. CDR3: CASSASLVGTGGFEQYF. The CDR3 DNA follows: TGTGCCAGCAGTGCCTCGTTGGTCGGGACAGGGGGCTTCGAGCAGTACTTC.

CDR3 sequence (DNA): TGTGCCAGCAGCTTGGCCCCCGGGACTAGAAGTTTTGAGACCCAGTACTTC. This translates into CASSLAPGTRSFETQYF. V gene TRBV5-4 combines with J gene TRBJ2-5, with TRBD2 matching 8 bases. Looked up from germline, CDR1 is SGHNT and CDR2 is YYREEE (reference sequence). The V and J ends lost 0 bases and 5 bases, in that order; junction bases with no gene match: 12. CDR3 length: 17 amino acids.

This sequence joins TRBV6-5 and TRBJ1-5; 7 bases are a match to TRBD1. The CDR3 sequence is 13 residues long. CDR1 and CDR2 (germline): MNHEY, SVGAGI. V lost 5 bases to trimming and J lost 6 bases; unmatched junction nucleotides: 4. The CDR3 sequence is CASSRTGGQPQHF. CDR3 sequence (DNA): TGTGCCAGCAGTAGGACAGGCGGTCAGCCCCAGCATTTT.

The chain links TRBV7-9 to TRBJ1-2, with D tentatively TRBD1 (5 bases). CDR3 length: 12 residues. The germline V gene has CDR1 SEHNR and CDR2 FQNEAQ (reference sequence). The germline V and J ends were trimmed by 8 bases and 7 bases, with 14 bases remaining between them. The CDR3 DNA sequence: TGTGCCAGCGCATGGGGCGTCGGTGGCTACACCTTC. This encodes CASAWGVGGYTF.

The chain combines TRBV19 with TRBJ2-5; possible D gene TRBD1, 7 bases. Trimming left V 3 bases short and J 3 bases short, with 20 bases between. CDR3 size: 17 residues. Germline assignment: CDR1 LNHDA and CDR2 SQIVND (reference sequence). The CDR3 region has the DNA TGTGCCAGTAGTATCTTTCTAGGGGGCAGGGGGGAAGAGACCCAGTACTTC. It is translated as CASSIFLGGRGEETQYF. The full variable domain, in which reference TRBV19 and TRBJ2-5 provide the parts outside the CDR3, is DGGITQSPKYLFRKEGQNVTLSCEQNLNHDAMYWYRQDPGQGLRLIYYSQIVNDFQKGDIAEGYSVSREKKESFPLTVTSAQKNPTAFYLCASSIFLGGRGEETQYFGPGTRLLVL.

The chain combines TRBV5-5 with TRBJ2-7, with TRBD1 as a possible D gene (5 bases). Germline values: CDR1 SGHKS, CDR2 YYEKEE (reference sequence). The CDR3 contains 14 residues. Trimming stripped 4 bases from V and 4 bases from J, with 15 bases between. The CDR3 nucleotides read TGTGCCAGCAGCGGATTTGGGGCCTCTTACGAGCAGTACGTC. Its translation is CASSGFGASYEQYV.